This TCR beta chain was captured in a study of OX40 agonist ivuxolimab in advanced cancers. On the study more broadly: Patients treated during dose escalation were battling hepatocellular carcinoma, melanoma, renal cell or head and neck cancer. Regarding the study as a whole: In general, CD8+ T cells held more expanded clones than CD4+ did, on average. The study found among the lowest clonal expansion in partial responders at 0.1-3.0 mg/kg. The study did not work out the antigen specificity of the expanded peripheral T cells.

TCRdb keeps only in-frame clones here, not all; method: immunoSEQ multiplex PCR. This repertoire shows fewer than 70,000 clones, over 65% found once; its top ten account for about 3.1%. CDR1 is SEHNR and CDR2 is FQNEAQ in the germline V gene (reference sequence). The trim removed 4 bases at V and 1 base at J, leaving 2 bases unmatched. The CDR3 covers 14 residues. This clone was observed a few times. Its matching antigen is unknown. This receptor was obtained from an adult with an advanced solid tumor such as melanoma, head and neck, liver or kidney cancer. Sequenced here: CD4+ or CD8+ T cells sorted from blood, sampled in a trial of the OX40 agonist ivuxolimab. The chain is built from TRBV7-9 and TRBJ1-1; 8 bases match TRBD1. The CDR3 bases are TGTGCCAGCAGCTCAGGACAGGGGAACACTGAAGCTTTCTTT. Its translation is CASSSGQGNTEAFF.